What follows is one T cell receptor beta chain and its context. Its cognate antigen is unknown. Data came from immunoSEQ multiplex PCR; TCRdb stores just in-frame clones and leaves some out. This sample yields roughly 350,000 clones, of which around 89% are seen a single time; 5% belongs to the top ten. Stated treatment: some 20 received Ad26.COV2.S at low or high dose, single or two shots; about 5 received placebo; per-sample allocation not given. Collection of samples fell on day 63 after the first vaccine or placebo injection. The administered vaccine (an Ad26 vector) expressed Wuhan-strain SARS-CoV-2 spike. The data stem from a study of Ad26.COV2.S vaccination and SARS-CoV-2 variants. Overall study context: Once or twice, 56 days apart, Ad26.COV2.S was delivered intramuscularly. Regarding the study as a whole: Ad26.COV2.S recipients had broader spike-specific TCRs (P = 0.0014).

J lost 0 bases, V lost 5 bases, and 16 bases had no gene match. Germline V gives CDR1 SGHTA, CDR2 FQGNSA. The CDR3 contains 19 residues. The rearrangement joins TRBV7-2 to TRBJ2-7; 10 nucleotides align to TRBD2. The TCR sequence derives from a person aged 18-65 years who received the Ad26.COV2.S COVID-19 vaccine or a placebo. This specimen was peripheral blood, taken in a trial of Ad26.COV2.S vaccine versus placebo. CDR3 amino acids: CASSPSGSGRPLSSYEQYF. The CDR3 DNA is TGTGCCAGCAGCCCCTCGGGTAGCGGGAGGCCCCTCTCCTCCTACGAGCAGTACTTC.